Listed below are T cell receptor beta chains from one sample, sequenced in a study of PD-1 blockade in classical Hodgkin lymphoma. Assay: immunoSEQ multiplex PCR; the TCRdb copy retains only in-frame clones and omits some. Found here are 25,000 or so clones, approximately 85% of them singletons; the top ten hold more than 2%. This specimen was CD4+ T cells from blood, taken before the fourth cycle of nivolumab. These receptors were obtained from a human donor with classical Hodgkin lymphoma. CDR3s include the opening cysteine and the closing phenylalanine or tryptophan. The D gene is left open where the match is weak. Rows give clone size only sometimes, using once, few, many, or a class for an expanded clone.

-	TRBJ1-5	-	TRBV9	CASSPTVGNQPQHF	TGTGCCAGCAGCCCCACGGTGGGCAATCAGCCCCAGCATTTT
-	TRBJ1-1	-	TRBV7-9	CASTQRPGWVTEAFF	TGTGCCAGCACCCAACGGCCAGGGTGGGTCACTGAAGCTTTCTTT
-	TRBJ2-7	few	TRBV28	CASSWGDATYEQYF	TGTGCCAGCAGTTGGGGGGACGCTACCTACGAGCAGTACTTC
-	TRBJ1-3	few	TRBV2	CASTLTATGNTIYF	TGTGCCAGCACGTTGACAGCGACTGGAAACACCATATATTTT
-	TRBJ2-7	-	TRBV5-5	CASSLEGENYEQYF	TGTGCCAGCAGTCTGGAAGGCGAAAACTACGAGCAGTACTTC
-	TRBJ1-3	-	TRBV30	CAWKRKRTGNTIYF	TGTGCCTGGAAACGCAAAAGGACTGGAAACACCATATATTTT
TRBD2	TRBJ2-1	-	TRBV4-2	CASSQDPGLASNEQFF	TGTGCCAGCAGCCAAGACCCGGGACTAGCTTCAAATGAGCAGTTCTTC
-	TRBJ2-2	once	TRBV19	CATQRNTGTNTGELFF	TGTGCCACCCAGCGGAACACAGGGACGAACACCGGGGAGCTGTTTTTT
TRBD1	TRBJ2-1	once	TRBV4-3	CASSQDLRSGTGIYNEQFF	TGCGCCAGCAGCCAAGATCTCCGCTCCGGGACAGGGATCTACAATGAGCAGTTCTTC
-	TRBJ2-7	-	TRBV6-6	CASSAGVELGEQYF	TGTGCCAGCAGTGCGGGCGTGGAACTCGGCGAGCAGTACTTC
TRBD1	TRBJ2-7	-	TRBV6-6	CASSYPGQGVYEQYF	TGTGCCAGCAGTTACCCGGGACAGGGGGTTTACGAGCAGTACTTC
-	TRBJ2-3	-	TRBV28	CASSLGALRTDTQYF	TGTGCCAGCAGTTTAGGAGCTTTAAGGACAGATACGCAGTATTTT
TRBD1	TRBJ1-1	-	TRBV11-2	CASSLLPGQRTEAFF	TGTGCCAGCAGCTTATTACCGGGACAGCGGACTGAAGCTTTCTTT
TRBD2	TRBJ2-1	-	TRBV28	CASISPSGSYNEQFF	TGTGCCAGCATCTCCCCTAGCGGGAGTTACAATGAGCAGTTCTTC
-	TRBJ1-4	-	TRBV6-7	CASSYSQGRLFF	TGTGCCAGCAGTTACTCCCAGGGCAGACTGTTTTTT
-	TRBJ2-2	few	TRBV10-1	CASSVFPGTGELFF	TGCGCCAGCAGTGTTTTTCCAGGGACCGGGGAGCTGTTTTTT
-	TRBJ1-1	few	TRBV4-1	CASSRPSGFTEAFF	TGCGCCAGCAGCCGGCCGTCAGGGTTCACTGAAGCTTTCTTT
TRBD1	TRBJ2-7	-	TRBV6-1	CASTKQGASSYEQYF	TGTGCCAGCACCAAACAGGGGGCGAGCTCCTACGAGCAGTACTTC
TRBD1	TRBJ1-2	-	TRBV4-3	CASSQTTGTANYGYTF	TGCGCCAGCAGCCAGACAACCGGGACAGCTAACTATGGCTACACCTTC
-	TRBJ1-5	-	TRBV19	CASSIEKGQPQHF	TGTGCCAGTAGTATAGAGAAAGGACAGCCCCAGCATTTT
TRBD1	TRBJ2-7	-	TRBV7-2	CASSLGGTGRYEQYF	TGTGCCAGCAGCTTAGGTGGGACAGGGCGGTACGAGCAGTACTTC
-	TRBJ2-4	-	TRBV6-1	CASSGRGSNIQYF	TGTGCCAGCAGTGGTAGAGGATCGAACATTCAGTACTTC
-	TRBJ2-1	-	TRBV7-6	CASSLPRELAPEQFF	TGTGCCAGCAGCCTCCCGAGAGAACTAGCCCCCGAGCAGTTCTTC
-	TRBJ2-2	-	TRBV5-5	CASSVSGTLLTGELFF	TGTGCCAGCAGCGTCTCCGGGACCCTACTCACCGGGGAGCTGTTTTTT
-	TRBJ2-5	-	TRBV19	CASRGLGVLETQYF	TGTGCCTCTCGAGGCCTCGGGGTCTTGGAGACCCAGTACTTC
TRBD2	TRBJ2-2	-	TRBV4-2	CASSQVVGLAGGNTGELFF	TGTGCCAGCAGCCAAGTGGTAGGACTAGCGGGAGGAAACACCGGGGAGCTGTTTTTT
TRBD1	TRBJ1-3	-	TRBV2	CASSEVLAGQAYSGNTIYF	TGTGCCAGCAGTGAAGTCCTTGCAGGACAGGCGTACTCTGGAAACACCATATATTTT
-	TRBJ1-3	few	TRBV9	CASSVGTAGNTIYF	TGTGCCAGCAGCGTGGGGACTGCTGGAAACACCATATATTTT
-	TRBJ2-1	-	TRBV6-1	CASSEAAGVGSYNEQFF	TGTGCCAGCAGTGAAGCTGCAGGGGTCGGGTCCTACAATGAGCAGTTCTTC
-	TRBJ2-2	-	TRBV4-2	CASSLGGEAGELFF	TGTGCCAGCAGCCTTGGAGGGGAAGCCGGGGAGCTGTTTTTT